Listed here are 27 T cell receptor beta chains from one sample, sequenced in a study of shared clonotypes between healthy human individuals. Profiled with immunoSEQ multiplex PCR; TCRdb holds only in-frame clones, not every one. Of about 1.4 million clones in the sample, approximately 96% were seen once. Sequencing was performed on naive CD4+ T cells sorted from blood. The subset denotes: CD45RA+ positively selected. These receptors all stem from a man aged 25 to 40 in good health.

This clone was counted a single time. The rearrangement links TRBV7-9 to TRBJ2-7; 7 bases are shared with TRBD2. CDR3 length: 17 amino acids. The trim removed 4 bases at V and 1 base at J, leaving 13 bases unmatched. Germline lookup yields CDR1 SEHNR and CDR2 FQNEAQ (reference sequence). CDR3 region: CASSSSIGASGSYEQYF. The CDR3 DNA follows: TGTGCCAGCAGCTCTTCAATTGGGGCTAGCGGATCCTACGAGCAGTACTTC.

CDR3 in amino acids: CASTLHGTGELFF. The DNA of the CDR3 is TGTGCCAGCACCCTACATGGCACCGGGGAGCTGTTTTTT. The genes are TRBV6-5 and TRBJ2-2; D not certain. The V end lost 7 bases, the J end lost 4 bases, and 10 bases lay between the germline ends. The CDR3 totals 13 residues. From germline, CDR1 is MNHEY and CDR2 SVGAGI.

This chain connects TRBV7-2 to TRBJ2-7, with D possibly TRBD1 on 6 matching bases. This CDR3 region has 17 residues. V lost 1 base and J lost 0, with 16 bases in between. CDR1 and CDR2 from the germline V gene are SGHTA and FQGNSA. The CDR3 nucleotides are TGTGCCAGCAGCTTAGACGTAAGGGGGAATCACTCCTACGAGCAGTACTTC. It codes for CASSLDVRGNHSYEQYF.

V and J are TRBV19 and TRBJ2-1; D is uncertain. The germline V gene has CDR1 LNHDA and CDR2 SQIVND (reference sequence). The CDR3 length is 15 residues. Between the trimmed V and J ends, which lost 3 bases and 2 bases, there was a span of 11 bases. The CDR3 DNA follows: TGTGCCAGTAGTATCGACGGCCACCCCTACAATGAGCAGTTCTTC. It translates to CASSIDGHPYNEQFF.

A word on this clone: Other nucleotide sequences from this sample produce the same CDR3. The gene calls are TRBV5-8 and TRBJ2-3; D unclear. CDR1 is SGHTS and CDR2 is YDEGEE in the germline V gene. V lost 2 bases and J 1 base, leaving 5 bases between the germline ends. This CDR3 is 13 amino acids long. This CDR3 is CASSFPGTDTQYF. CDR3 in DNA: TGTGCCAGCAGCTTCCCGGGCACAGATACGCAGTATTTT.

This chain uses TRBV2 with TRBJ2-3, with D possibly TRBD1 on 6 matching bases. V was pared by 4 bases and J by 2 bases, with 19 bases between. The CDR3 is made up of 17 amino acids. Germline V gene data show CDR1 as SNHLY and CDR2 as FYNNEI. In DNA, the CDR3 is TGTGCCAGCAGTGTCACCGGGACACCAATGAACACAGATACGCAGTATTTT. It translates to CASSVTGTPMNTDTQYF.

The chain uses TRBV5-1 and TRBJ2-2, with 8 bases fitting TRBD1. This CDR3 has 18 amino acids. Unmatched junction bases numbered 11, after V lost 0 bases and J lost 4 bases. Germline V gives CDR1 SGHRS, CDR2 YFSETQ. CDR3 residues: CASSLASTGGLGTGELFF. CDR3 bases: TGCGCCAGCAGCTTGGCTTCAACAGGGGGTTTAGGCACCGGGGAGCTGTTTTTT. The variable domain in full, completed from reference TRBV5-1 and TRBJ2-2, reads KAGVTQTPRYLIKTRGQQVTLSCSPISGHRSVSWYQQTPGQGLQFLFEYFSETQRNKGNFPGRFSGRQFSNSRSEMNVSTLELGDSALYLCASSLASTGGLGTGELFFGEGSRLTVL.

The chain employs TRBV6-1 and TRBJ1-3; D unclear. The CDR3 runs 17 residues. Germline CDR1 MNHNS, CDR2 SASEGT. V was trimmed by 4 bases and J by 4 bases, leaving 20 bases between them. Here the CDR3 DNA reads TGTGCCAGCAGTGCAATTGACCCGGGCCGCAGGGGAAACACCATATATTTT. This gives the protein CASSAIDPGRRGNTIYF.

Comment on this clone: The same CDR3 can be traced to other DNA sequences in this sample. CDR3 in amino acids: CASSLISNQPQHF. The CDR3, as DNA: TGTGCCAGCAGCCTAATTAGCAATCAGCCCCAGCATTTT. The chain recombines TRBV7-2 with TRBJ1-5; no firm D call. The CDR3 sequence is 13 residues long. Deletions cut 5 bases from V and 0 bases from J, with 5 bases between. The germline V gene has CDR1 SGHTA and CDR2 FQGNSA.

The V and J genes are TRBV7-9 and TRBJ2-7, with D perhaps matching TRBD1 (6 bases). The length of the CDR3 is 13 residues. Germline V gene lookup returns CDR1 SEHNR and CDR2 FQNEAQ (reference sequence). V was cut by 7 bases and J by 5 bases, with 15 bases left in between. Written as DNA, the CDR3 is TGTGCCAGCACCCACAGGGTTGGTAACGAGCAGTACTTC. Its protein product is CASTHRVGNEQYF.

The chain uses TRBV25-1 and TRBJ2-7; 7 positions agree with TRBD1. The CDR3 spans 13 residues. CDR1 and CDR2 from the germline V gene are MGHDK and SYGVNS. Losses at the gene ends were 4 bases for V and 4 bases for J; bases not matched to a gene: 4. CDR3 DNA: TGTGCCAGCAGTGTGACAGGGATGTACGAGCAGTACTTC. Protein product: CASSVTGMYEQYF.

CDR3 DNA sequence: TGCGCCAGCAGCCCTAGGACTAGCGGGAGTTTTGAGCAGTTCTTC. Its translation is CASSPRTSGSFEQFF. The chain has TRBV5-1 and TRBJ2-1, with TRBD2 identical over 13 bases. Per the germline V gene, CDR1 is SGHRS and CDR2 is YFSETQ. The CDR3 is made up of 15 amino acids. Trimming at V came to 4 bases and at J to 9 bases, leaving 7 bases not matched to a gene.

This chain joins TRBV13 and TRBJ2-1; a weak D match, TRBD2 (6 bases). Trimming removed 2 bases from V and 7 bases from J, with 9 bases in between. This CDR3 comprises 13 residues. Germline CDR1 reads PRHDT; CDR2 reads FYEKMQ (reference sequence). CDR3 in DNA: TGTGCCAGCAGCTTACCCGGGACTAATGAGCAGTTCTTC. It translates to CASSLPGTNEQFF.

This sequence joins TRBV28 and TRBJ2-3; D possibly corresponds to TRBD1 (6 bases). Germline CDR1 is MDHEN and CDR2 is SYDVKM. Trimming cost V 4 bases and J 3 bases, with 20 bases left between them. The CDR3 loop spans 17 amino acids. The CDR3 nucleotides read TGTGCCAGCAGTTCCCTACAGGGCTCCAAACCGACAGATACGCAGTATTTT. This gives the protein CASSSLQGSKPTDTQYF.

This chain uses TRBV5-1 with TRBJ2-7, with 10 bases lining up with TRBD2. V was clipped by 1 base and J by 3 bases; unmatched bases: 7. The CDR3 has 16 amino acids. Looked up from germline, CDR1 is SGHRS and CDR2 is YFSETQ. In DNA form, the CDR3 reads TGCGCCAGCAGCTTGTCTAGCGGGAGTACCTTCTACGAGCAGTACTTC. It encodes CASSLSSGSTFYEQYF.

This chain joins TRBV7-6 and TRBJ2-1, with D perhaps TRBD1 (5 bases). Trimming removed 1 base at V and 10 bases at J, with 8 bases between. The CDR3 runs to 12 residues. Germline CDR1 is SGHVS and CDR2 is FNYEAQ. Written as DNA, the CDR3 is TGTGCCAGCAGCTTAGGCGCAGGGGAGCAGTTCTTC. Translation: CASSLGAGEQFF.

This sequence joins TRBV6-6 and TRBJ2-5; the D gene is possibly TRBD2 (7 bases). Between the trimmed V and J ends, which lost 5 bases and 5 bases, there was a span of 15 bases. The CDR3 contains 14 residues. Germline V gene lookup returns CDR1 MNHNY and CDR2 SVGAGI (reference sequence). As DNA, the CDR3 is TGTGCCAGCAGTGAGGGGGGGGGTAGTGAGACCCAGTACTTC. It codes for CASSEGGGSETQYF.

This chain uses TRBV5-4 with TRBJ1-2, with a possible D match to TRBD1 (5 bases). The V gene's germline CDR1 is SGHNT and CDR2 YYREEE (reference sequence). This CDR3 has 15 amino acids. The V end lost 6 bases, the J end lost 4 bases, and 19 bases lay between the germline ends. The chain's CDR3 is CASNQDTGGGYGYTF. In DNA, the CDR3 is TGTGCCAGCAACCAAGACACCGGGGGTGGCTATGGCTACACCTTC.

The chain is built from TRBV6-5 and TRBJ2-3; D is perhaps TRBD2 (5 bases). Trimming removed 6 bases at V and 8 bases at J, with 18 bases between. Germline values: CDR1 MNHEY, CDR2 SVGAGI. CDR3 size: 14 residues. The CDR3 nucleotides read TGTGCCAGCAGACGGGATCTAGCACCAATTACGCAGTATTTT. Translated, it gives CASRRDLAPITQYF.

The chain couples TRBV10-3 to TRBJ2-1; 7 bases match TRBD1. V was clipped by 4 bases and J by 7 bases; unmatched bases: 4. CDR1 is ENHRY and CDR2 is SYGVKD in the germline V gene. The CDR3 covers 13 residues. This chain's CDR3 is CAISVGQRNEQFF. CDR3 nucleotide sequence: TGTGCCATCAGTGTGGGACAGAGAAATGAGCAGTTCTTC.

The genes are TRBV5-6 and TRBJ2-7, with 7 bases matching TRBD2. This CDR3 contains 16 residues. The trim removed 4 bases at V and 1 base at J, leaving 11 bases unmatched. The germline gives CDR1 SGHDT, CDR2 YYEEEE. The CDR3 sequence is CASSDSKGGPSYEQYF. CDR3 sequence (DNA): TGTGCCAGCAGCGACTCTAAGGGAGGGCCTTCCTACGAGCAGTACTTC.

This clone occurred once. This chain links TRBV2 with TRBJ1-5, with D maybe TRBD1 (6 bases). The CDR3 runs 14 residues. Trimming removed 5 bases at V and 7 bases at J, with 15 bases between. Per the germline V gene, CDR1 is SNHLY and CDR2 is FYNNEI. In DNA, the CDR3 is TGTGCCAGCAGTAAAGAACAGGGAGGCCAGCCCCAGCATTTT. Amino acid sequence: CASSKEQGGQPQHF. Using reference TRBV2 and TRBJ1-5 for the parts outside the CDR3, the full variable domain is EPEVTQTPSHQVTQMGQEVILRCVPISNHLYFYWYRQILGQKVEFLVSFYNNEISEKSEIFDDQFSVERPDGSNFTLKIRSTKLEDSAMYFCASSKEQGGQPQHFGDGTRLSIL.

This clone has only one observation. The genes are TRBV5-1 and TRBJ2-1, with a weak D call TRBD2 (5 bases). The CDR3 length is 12 residues. Germline-derived CDR1 and CDR2 are SGHRS and YFSETQ. Trimming pared 4 bases from V and 5 bases from J, leaving 7 bases between. In DNA form, the CDR3 reads TGCGCCAGCAGCAGGGAGAACAATGAGCAGTTCTTC. As protein: CASSRENNEQFF. Full variable domain (rest looked up from reference TRBV5-1 and TRBJ2-1): KAGVTQTPRYLIKTRGQQVTLSCSPISGHRSVSWYQQTPGQGLQFLFEYFSETQRNKGNFPGRFSGRQFSNSRSEMNVSTLELGDSALYLCASSRENNEQFFGPGTRLTVL.

As concerns this clone: The sample carries other DNA sequences with the same CDR3. The chain recombines TRBV7-2 with TRBJ2-2; D not resolved. The V gene lost 1 base and the J gene lost 6 bases, with 6 bases spanning the gap. This CDR3 spans 13 amino acids. Germline CDR1 and CDR2: SGHTA and FQGNSA. The CDR3 bases are TGTGCCAGCAGCTTAGAAGGGCCCGGGGAGCTGTTTTTT. Protein product: CASSLEGPGELFF.

The chain recombines TRBV7-3 with TRBJ2-7; D not resolved. Trimming stripped 8 bases from V and 4 bases from J, with 12 bases between. This CDR3 is 12 amino acids long. Germline V gives CDR1 SGHTA, CDR2 FQGTGA. The CDR3 region is CASQRDQYEQYF. In nucleotides, the CDR3 is TGTGCCAGCCAAAGGGATCAATACGAGCAGTACTTC.

This chain links TRBV29-1 with TRBJ2-2, with TRBD1 matching 8 bases. From germline, CDR1 is SQVTM and CDR2 ANQGSEA. Unmatched junction bases numbered 1, after V lost 7 bases and J lost 0 bases. This CDR3 comprises 13 residues. For the CDR3, the DNA is TGCAGCGGACAGGGGACGAACACCGGGGAGCTGTTTTTT. As protein: CSGQGTNTGELFF.

CDR3 sequence (DNA): TGCAGCGTTGCCTCAGGTCCACGGGTCTCTGGAAACACCATATATTTT. Its protein product is CSVASGPRVSGNTIYF. The rearrangement links TRBV29-1 to TRBJ1-3; no firm D call. This CDR3 region has 16 residues. The germline V gene has CDR1 SQVTM and CDR2 ANQGSEA. V lost 4 bases and J 0 bases, leaving 16 bases between the germline ends.